The clone carrying this T cell receptor (beta chain) has just one count. Its matching antigen is unknown. The V end was cut by 6 bases, the J end by 0 bases, with 9 bases between. The germline V gene encodes CDR1 MNHNS and CDR2 SASEGT. There are 14 residues in the CDR3. This sample was included in a study of cytomegalovirus exposure and HLA in healthy donors. Overall study findings and caveats: A missense DCLRE1C variant was associated with V- and J-gene trimming of TCR beta chains in a later analysis, and an independent cohort replicated the association.

The PCR used 60 Vbeta and 13 Jbeta primers. The data were produced by immunoSEQ multiplex PCR, yet TCRdb's version contains in-frame clones alone and is incomplete. Of approximately 100,000 clones listed, more than 65% are singletons. The V and J genes are TRBV6-1 and TRBJ1-3, with no clear D. Sequencing was carried out using PBMCs. The clonotype was recovered from a man between 40 and 49 years old in good health and CMV-seropositive. CDR3 residues: CASRKRSSGNTIYF. CDR3 nucleotide sequence: TGTGCCAGCAGAAAGAGAAGCTCTGGAAACACCATATATTTT.